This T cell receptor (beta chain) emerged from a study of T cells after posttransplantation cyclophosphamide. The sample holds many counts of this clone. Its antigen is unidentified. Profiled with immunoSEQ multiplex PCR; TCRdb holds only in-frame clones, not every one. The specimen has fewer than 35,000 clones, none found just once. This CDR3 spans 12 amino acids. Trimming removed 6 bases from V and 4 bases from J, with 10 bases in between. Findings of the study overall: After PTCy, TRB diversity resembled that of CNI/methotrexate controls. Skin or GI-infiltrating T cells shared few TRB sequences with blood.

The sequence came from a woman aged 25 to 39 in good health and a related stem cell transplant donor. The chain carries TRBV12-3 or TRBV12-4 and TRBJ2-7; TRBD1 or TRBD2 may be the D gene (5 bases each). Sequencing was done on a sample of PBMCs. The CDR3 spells CASRQGAYEQYF. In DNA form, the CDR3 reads TGTGCCAGCAGGCAGGGAGCATACGAGCAGTACTTC.